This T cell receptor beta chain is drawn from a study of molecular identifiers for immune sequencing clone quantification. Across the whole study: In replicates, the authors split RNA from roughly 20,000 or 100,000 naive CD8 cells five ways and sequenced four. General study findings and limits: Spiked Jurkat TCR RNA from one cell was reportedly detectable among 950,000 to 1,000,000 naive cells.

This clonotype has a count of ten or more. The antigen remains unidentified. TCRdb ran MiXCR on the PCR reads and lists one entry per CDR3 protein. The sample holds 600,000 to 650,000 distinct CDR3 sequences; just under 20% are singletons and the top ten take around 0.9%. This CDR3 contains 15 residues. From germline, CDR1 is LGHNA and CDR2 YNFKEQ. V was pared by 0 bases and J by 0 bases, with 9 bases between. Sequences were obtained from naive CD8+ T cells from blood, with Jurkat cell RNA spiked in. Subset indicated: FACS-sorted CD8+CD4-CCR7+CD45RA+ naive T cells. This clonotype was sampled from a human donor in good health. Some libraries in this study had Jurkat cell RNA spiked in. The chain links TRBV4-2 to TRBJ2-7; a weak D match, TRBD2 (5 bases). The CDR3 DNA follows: TGTGCCAGCAGCCAAGAGAATAGCGTCTCCTACGAGCAGTACTTC. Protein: CASSQENSVSYEQYF.